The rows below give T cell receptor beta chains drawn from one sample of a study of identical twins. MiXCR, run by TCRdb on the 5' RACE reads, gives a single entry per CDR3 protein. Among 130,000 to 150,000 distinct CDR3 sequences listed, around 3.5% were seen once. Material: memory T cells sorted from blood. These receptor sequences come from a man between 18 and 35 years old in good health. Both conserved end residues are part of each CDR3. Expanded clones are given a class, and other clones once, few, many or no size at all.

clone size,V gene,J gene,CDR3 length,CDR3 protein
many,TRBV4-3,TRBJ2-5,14,CASSQVTGGETQYF
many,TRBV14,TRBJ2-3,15,CASSLDRMSTDTQYF
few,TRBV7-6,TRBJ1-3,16,CASSLVSGGAGNTIYF
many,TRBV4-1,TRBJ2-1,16,CASSQSSSGSGDEQFF
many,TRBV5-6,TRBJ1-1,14,CASSPLRTNTEAFF
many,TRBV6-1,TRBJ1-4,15,CASSGPGQGREKLFF
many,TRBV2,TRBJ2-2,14,CASSVSGDPGELFF
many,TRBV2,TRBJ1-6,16,CASSESSGQHNSPLHF
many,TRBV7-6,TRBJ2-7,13,CASSPAVAYEQYF
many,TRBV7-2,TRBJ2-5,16,CASSSTGALYQETQYF
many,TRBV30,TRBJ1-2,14,CAWRLRGRSYGYTF
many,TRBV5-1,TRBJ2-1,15,CASKPSGNSYNEQFF
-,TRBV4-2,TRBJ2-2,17,CASSPRGGGGAFGELFF
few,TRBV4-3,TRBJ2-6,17,CASSRGQGNSGANVLTF
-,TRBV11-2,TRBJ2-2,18,CASSFRGGTGKNTGELFF